This T cell receptor beta chain was recovered during a study of regulatory T cells in long-lasting Graves disease. Both iRepertoire HTBI primers and Arm-PCR of CDR3 regions were used to build the TCR beta libraries. Each CDR3 protein gets one entry after TCRdb re-called the multiplex PCR reads with MiXCR. The sample shows roughly 520,000 distinct CDR3 sequences, around 12% of them seen only once. Time point specified: newly diagnosed GD, antithyroid drugs for less than 3 months. Isolated PBMC RNA provided the starting material for the TCR library. The CDR3 contains 15 residues. V shed 3 bases, J shed 0 bases, and the junction held 7 bases outside the gene matches. Germline assignment: CDR1 DFQATT and CDR2 SNEGSKA (reference sequence). This same sample was also taken into another study, of T cells in Graves' hyperthyroidism and ophthalmopathy.

The input for sequencing was peripheral blood mononuclear cells (PBMCs), taken at new diagnosis, from a patient treated with antithyroid drugs. The chain recombines TRBV20-1 with TRBJ2-7; 8 nucleotides agree with TRBD1. The TCR comes from a woman in her thirties with Graves disease. CDR3 DNA sequence: TGCAGTGCTAGGCACCGGGACAGGAGCTCCTACGAGCAGTACTTC. Translation gives CSARHRDRSSYEQYF.